This TCR beta chain was captured by sequencing in a study of post-analysis software for immune sequencing data. General observations from the study: With TRBV5-6, TRBV5-1 and TRBV20-1 included, about five TRBV segments were more frequent in patients than in controls.

The CDR3 has 13 residues. The germline V gene encodes CDR1 SQVTM and CDR2 ANQGSEA. Trimming pared 3 bases from V and 2 bases from J, leaving 10 bases between. As concerns this clonotype: What it binds is unknown.

TCR beta cDNA libraries included unique molecular identifiers. TCRdb processed the PCR reads anew with MiXCR; each CDR3 protein has one entry. Of 820,000 or so distinct CDR3 sequences detected, about 57% appear once; the ten largest clones hold 4.6%. The TCR originated in a girl aged 5-17 years with multiple sclerosis. Sequences were obtained from blood. The J gene is TRBJ1-2, the V gene TRBV29-1; D gene unclear. CDR3 DNA sequence: TGCAGCGTTGACCAAGACCAAAACTATGGCTACACCTTC. This gives the protein CSVDQDQNYGYTF.